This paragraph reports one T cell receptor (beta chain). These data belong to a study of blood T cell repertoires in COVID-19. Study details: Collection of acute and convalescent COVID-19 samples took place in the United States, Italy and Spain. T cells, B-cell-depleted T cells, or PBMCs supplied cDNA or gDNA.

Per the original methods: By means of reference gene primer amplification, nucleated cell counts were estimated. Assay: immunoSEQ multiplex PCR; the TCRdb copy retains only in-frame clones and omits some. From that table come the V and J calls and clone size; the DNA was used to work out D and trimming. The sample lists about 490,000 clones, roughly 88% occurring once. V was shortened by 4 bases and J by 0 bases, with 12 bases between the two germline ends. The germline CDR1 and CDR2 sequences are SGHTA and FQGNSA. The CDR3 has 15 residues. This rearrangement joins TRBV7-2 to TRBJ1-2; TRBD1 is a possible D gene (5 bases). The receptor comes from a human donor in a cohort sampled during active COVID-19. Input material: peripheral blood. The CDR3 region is CASSSGTLANYGYTF. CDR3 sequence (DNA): TGTGCCAGCAGCTCGGGGACTCTAGCTAACTATGGCTACACCTTC.